A single sample gave rise to the 18 T cell receptor beta chains below, sequenced in a study of spatial heterogeneity in lung cancer. Using its own MiXCR run on the 5' RACE reads, TCRdb lists one record per CDR3 protein. The sample includes about 23,000 distinct CDR3 sequences, 2.5% to 4% seen only once; the top ten take 29%. Time point given: sample taken at primary tumor resection. The sample consisted of PBMCs, taken at surgery. The receptors come from a female donor with early-stage non-small cell lung cancer.

This clonotype was found many times. The J gene is TRBJ1-1, the V gene TRBV7-6, with D unresolved. Germline lookup yields CDR1 SGHVS and CDR2 FNYEAQ. The CDR3 length is 13 residues. Between the trimmed V and J ends, which lost 1 base and 7 bases, there was a span of 10 bases. CDR3 region: CASSLETSGEAFF. The CDR3 DNA reads as TGTGCCAGCAGCTTAGAAACGTCCGGTGAAGCTTTCTTT.

The chain joins TRBV15 to TRBJ2-3, with 7 positions matching TRBD1. V was clipped by 6 bases and J by 3 bases; unmatched bases: 9. The CDR3 length is 15 residues. Germline V gene lookup returns CDR1 LNHNV and CDR2 YYDKDF (reference sequence). The CDR3 region has the DNA TGTGCCACCAGTCCCCGACAGGGTCTTACAGATACGCAGTATTTT. It is translated as CATSPRQGLTDTQYF.

This clonotype was seen repeatedly, ten times or more. The chain joins TRBV7-9 to TRBJ2-3; possibly TRBD1 or TRBD2 for D (6 bases each). Germline CDR1 is SEHNR and CDR2 is FQNEAQ (reference sequence). The CDR3 has 15 amino acids. Trimming removed 5 bases from V and 6 bases from J, with 18 bases in between. The CDR3 spells CASSRPGANGDTQYF. The CDR3 nucleotides read TGTGCCAGCAGCAGGCCGGGGGCGAACGGGGATACGCAGTATTTT. Together with reference TRBV7-9 and TRBJ2-3, the CDR3 gives the full variable domain: DTGVSQNPRHKITKRGQNVTFRCDPISEHNRLYWYRQTLGQGPEFLTYFQNEAQLEKSRLLSDRFSAERPKGSFSTLEIQRTEQGDSAMYLCASSRPGANGDTQYFGPGTRLTVL.

Ten or more counts support this clonotype. V and J are TRBV2 and TRBJ2-7; tentative D call: TRBD2 (5 bases). V gave up 7 bases and J gave up 2 bases, with 12 bases separating them. Germline V gives CDR1 SNHLY, CDR2 FYNNEI. The length of the CDR3 is 13 residues. The CDR3 spells CASKLDPAYEQYF. DNA of the CDR3: TGTGCCAGCAAACTAGATCCGGCCTACGAGCAGTACTTC.

This clonotype showed up many times. The chain has TRBV7-8 and TRBJ2-3; the D gene is possibly TRBD1 (6 bases). The CDR3 contains 15 residues. In germline, CDR1 is SGHVS, CDR2 FQNEAQ. V was clipped by 5 bases and J by 6 bases, with 18 bases between them. The CDR3, as DNA: TGTGCCAGCAGCCTGGGGGCGCCTCAGACGGATACGCAGTATTTT. It codes for CASSLGAPQTDTQYF.

This clonotype has ten or more counts. V gene TRBV7-9 combines with J gene TRBJ2-5, with 7 bases that match TRBD2. V was pared by 3 bases and J by 4 bases, with 2 bases of the junction left unmatched. Germline V gene data show CDR1 as SEHNR and CDR2 as FQNEAQ (reference sequence). The CDR3 extends over 13 amino acids. The CDR3 nucleotides read TGTGCCAGCAGCTTGTCGGGGGGAGAGACCCAGTACTTC. Its translation: CASSLSGGETQYF.

In this sample, this clonotype turned up many times. The chain couples TRBV3-1 to TRBJ2-7; the match to TRBD2 covers 12 bases. The CDR3 is made up of 21 amino acids. V gave up 1 base and J gave up 0 bases; unmatched junction bases: 16. Germline assignment: CDR1 LGHDT and CDR2 YNNKEL (reference sequence). CDR3 sequence: CASSQVEAPGLAGASSYEQYF. The CDR3 DNA reads TGTGCCAGCAGCCAAGTTGAAGCTCCGGGACTAGCGGGTGCAAGCTCCTACGAGCAGTACTTC.

This clonotype has ten or more counts. The CDR3 DNA is TGTGCCACCCGGGGTAGCGGCATTAATAGCTCCTACAATGAGCAGTTCTTC. Translated, it gives CATRGSGINSSYNEQFF. V is TRBV2 and J is TRBJ2-1, with D possibly being TRBD2 (6 bases). Germline loops: CDR1 SNHLY, CDR2 FYNNEI. The CDR3 runs to 17 residues. V shed 10 bases and J shed 0 bases, with 22 bases lying between them. The full variable domain, completed using reference TRBV2 and TRBJ2-1, is EPEVTQTPSHQVTQMGQEVILRCVPISNHLYFYWYRQILGQKVEFLVSFYNNEISEKSEIFDDQFSVERPDGSNFTLKIRSTKLEDSAMYFCATRGSGINSSYNEQFFGPGTRLTVL.

Many counts were recorded for this clonotype. This chain's CDR3 is CATSDPTGFGYEQYF. In DNA, the CDR3 is TGTGCCACCAGTGATCCGACAGGGTTCGGCTACGAGCAGTACTTC. The chain combines TRBV24-1 with TRBJ2-7, with 7 positions matching TRBD1. Trimming removed 3 bases from V and 3 bases from J; junction bases left unmatched: 7. This CDR3 has 15 amino acids. Germline V gene lookup returns CDR1 KGHDR and CDR2 SFDVKD.

This clonotype was seen many times. The chain is built from TRBV4-1 and TRBJ1-4; D call uncertain. Germline V CDR1 and CDR2: MGHRA, YSYEKL. The CDR3 totals 12 residues. V lost 4 bases to trimming and J lost 7 bases, with 7 bases between them. The CDR3 is CASSRVAEKLFF. The CDR3, as DNA: TGCGCCAGCAGCCGAGTAGCTGAAAAACTGTTTTTT.

Only a few counts were recorded for this clonotype. The CDR3 reads CASSEEGVSSYEQYF. The CDR3 nucleotides are TGTGCCAGCAGTGAAGAGGGAGTGAGCTCCTACGAGCAGTACTTC. V and J are TRBV6-1 and TRBJ2-7, with a possible D match to TRBD2 (5 bases). Germline CDR1 and CDR2: MNHNS and SASEGT. The CDR3 is 15 residues long. Trimming stripped 1 base from V and 0 bases from J, with 10 bases between.

This clonotype was detected ten times or more. The chain combines TRBV20-1 with TRBJ2-6; 10 bases agree with TRBD1. The length of the CDR3 is 17 residues. Germline V gene data show CDR1 as DFQATT and CDR2 as SNEGSKA (reference sequence). Germline trimming cut 2 bases from V and 0 bases from J; bases unmatched to any gene: 4. The CDR3 DNA reads as TGCAGTGCTAGACGGGACAGGGGATCCTCTGGGGCCAACGTCCTGACTTTC. Translation gives CSARRDRGSSGANVLTF.

This clonotype has at least ten counts. The V gene is TRBV7-8, the J gene TRBJ1-4; the D gene is possibly TRBD1 (6 bases). V gave up 4 bases and J gave up 5 bases, with 14 bases separating them. The CDR3 spans 15 residues. Germline V gives CDR1 SGHVS, CDR2 FQNEAQ. CDR3 in amino acids: CASSYSGTRNEKLFF. The DNA of the CDR3 is TGTGCCAGCAGCTATAGCGGGACAAGGAATGAAAAACTGTTTTTT.

This clonotype has ten or more counts. The CDR3 bases are TGTGCCACCAGTGGACTCGAACGGGCCGGGGAGCTGTTTTTT. Translating gives CATSGLERAGELFF. This chain uses TRBV24-1 with TRBJ2-2; no definite D call. Germline-derived CDR1 and CDR2 are KGHDR and SFDVKD. The CDR3 has 14 residues. V was shortened by 5 bases and J by 6 bases, with 12 bases between the two germline ends.

This clonotype was recorded at least ten times. This chain uses TRBV6-6 with TRBJ2-5; 8 bases agree with TRBD2. The germline V gene encodes CDR1 MNHNY and CDR2 SVGAGI (reference sequence). The CDR3 totals 14 residues. Trimming at V came to 10 bases and at J to 1 base, leaving 8 bases not matched to a gene. DNA of the CDR3: TGTGCCACGTGGAGAGCGGGAGTCCAAGAGACCCAGTACTTC. Amino acids: CATWRAGVQETQYF.

The table lists this clonotype with many counts. This chain joins TRBV7-9 and TRBJ2-1; D remains unclear. The CDR3 is 12 residues long. The V end lost 4 bases, the J end lost 5 bases, and 6 bases lay between the germline ends. Germline-derived CDR1 and CDR2 are SEHNR and FQNEAQ (reference sequence). CDR3 sequence reads: CASSSPDNEQFF. DNA of the CDR3: TGTGCCAGCAGCTCCCCGGACAATGAGCAGTTCTTC.

Judged by abundance, this clonotype is medium-sized (0.01 to 0.1%). The rearrangement links TRBV29-1 to TRBJ2-7, with TRBD2 matching over 12 bases. This CDR3 contains 16 residues. Germline trimming cut 4 bases from V and 9 bases from J; bases unmatched to any gene: 16. Germline CDR1 and CDR2: SQVTM and ANQGSEA. The CDR3 sequence: CSVGDAPGLAGTRQYF. For the CDR3, the DNA is TGCAGCGTTGGGGATGCACCGGGACTAGCGGGTACTAGGCAGTACTTC.

This clonotype was detected many times. The CDR3 DNA sequence: TGTGCCAGCAGCACATCCTACGAGCAGTACTTC. Translation: CASSTSYEQYF. The chain carries TRBV7-2 and TRBJ2-7; D is ambiguous. Germline V gene sequence: CDR1 SGHTA, CDR2 FQGNSA. Trimming took off 5 bases at V and 1 base at J, with 3 bases between the two ends. This CDR3 has 11 residues.